These T cell receptor beta chains were read from a single sample in a study of T cells expressing NK-cell markers. TCRdb reprocessed the 5' RACE reads and reports one entry per CDR3 protein, with no DNA. The table counts some 300,000 distinct CDR3 sequences; 0.39% lies in the top ten. The sample consisted of blood T cells: a sorted CD56 or NKG2C T cell subset, CD4+ or CD8+ T cells, or bulk PBMC T cells (not recorded which). These receptor sequences come from a man aged 18 to 29 in good health. Each CDR3 is given with its conserved first and last residue. Fields, in order: V gene, J gene, CDR3 length, CDR3 protein.

v_gene: TRBV5-8; j_gene: TRBJ1-2; len: 13; CDR3aa: CASRQGPNYGYTF
v_gene: TRBV20-1; j_gene: TRBJ2-1; len: 14; CDR3aa: CSARSLAGINEQFF
v_gene: TRBV12-3/TRBV12-4; j_gene: TRBJ2-2; len: 17; CDR3aa: CASSLQGGGKNTGELFF
v_gene: TRBV12-3/TRBV12-4; j_gene: TRBJ2-3; len: 14; CDR3aa: CASSLGSGNEVQYF
v_gene: TRBV20-1; j_gene: TRBJ1-1; len: 14; CDR3aa: CSARSRVGWTEAFF
v_gene: TRBV7-9; j_gene: TRBJ2-6; len: 19; CDR3aa: CASSGYGTVSWAGANVLTF
v_gene: TRBV12-3/TRBV12-4; j_gene: TRBJ1-1; len: 13; CDR3aa: CASRRTPATEAFF
v_gene: TRBV20-1; j_gene: TRBJ2-1; len: 16; CDR3aa: CSAPWRGGRLNNEQFF
v_gene: TRBV7-6; j_gene: TRBJ2-3; len: 17; CDR3aa: CASSLEAERGMGVAQYF
v_gene: TRBV5-6; j_gene: TRBJ2-3; len: 14; CDR3aa: CASTPFWGTDTQYF
v_gene: TRBV20-1; j_gene: TRBJ2-1; len: 13; CDR3aa: CSVGGRAFNEQFF
v_gene: TRBV12-3/TRBV12-4; j_gene: TRBJ2-5; len: 13; CDR3aa: CASSLRDSETQYF
v_gene: TRBV7-2; j_gene: TRBJ2-3; len: 16; CDR3aa: CASSSRGTGGSVTQYF
v_gene: TRBV6-2/TRBV6-3; j_gene: TRBJ2-7; len: 13; CDR3aa: CASRTSSGYEQYF
v_gene: TRBV20-1; j_gene: TRBJ1-1; len: 14; CDR3aa: CSARGQGSGTEAFF
v_gene: TRBV12-3/TRBV12-4; j_gene: TRBJ1-1; len: 15; CDR3aa: CASSSLGGGRTEAFF
v_gene: TRBV28; j_gene: TRBJ2-1; len: 14; CDR3aa: CASHSGRARNEQFF
v_gene: TRBV11-2; j_gene: TRBJ1-1; len: 17; CDR3aa: CASSLEGARGYYTEAFF